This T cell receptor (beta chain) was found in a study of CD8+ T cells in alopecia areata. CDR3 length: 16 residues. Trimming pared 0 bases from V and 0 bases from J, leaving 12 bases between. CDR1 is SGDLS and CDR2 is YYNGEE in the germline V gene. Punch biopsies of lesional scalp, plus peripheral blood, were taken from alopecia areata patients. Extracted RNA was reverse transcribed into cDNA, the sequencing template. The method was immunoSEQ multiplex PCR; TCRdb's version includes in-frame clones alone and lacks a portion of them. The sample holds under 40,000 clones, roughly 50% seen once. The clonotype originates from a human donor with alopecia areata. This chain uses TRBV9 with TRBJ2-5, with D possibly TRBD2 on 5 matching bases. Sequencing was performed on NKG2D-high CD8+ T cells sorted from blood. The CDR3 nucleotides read TGTGCCAGCAGCGTAGGAGCGGTTAATAACCAAGAGACCCAGTACTTC. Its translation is CASSVGAVNNQETQYF.